The next 22 T cell receptor beta chains were all read from a single sample in a study of cytomegalovirus exposure and HLA in healthy donors (dated by TCRdb to about 2017). Libraries were built with the immunoSEQ multiplex PCR assay. For the multiplex PCR, a mixture combining 60 forward primers for TCR Vbeta segments and 13 reverse primers for TCR Jbeta segments was used. TCRdb's version of the immuneACCESS table is confined to in-frame rearrangements and falls short of the full clone set. An unresolved V gene accounts for under half of the shortfall where checked; the remainder is of unknown origin. The sample table records around 91,000 clones; 60% to 85% of these occur just once. The top ten clones comprise 4.6% of the sample. The specimen was PBMCs. These receptors originate from a woman aged 40 to 50 in good health and CMV-seropositive.

J is TRBJ2-7 and V is TRBV14; D remains unclear. In germline, CDR1 is SGHDN, CDR2 FVKESK. This CDR3 comprises 13 residues. Trimming left V 2 bases short and J 1 base short, with 6 bases between. The CDR3 sequence is CASSQTPSYEQYF. For the CDR3, the DNA is TGTGCCAGCAGCCAAACTCCGTCCTACGAGCAGTACTTC.

The sample holds a few counts of this clone. The chain links TRBV11-2 to TRBJ1-5; a possible D gene is TRBD1 (5 bases). The CDR3 is 16 residues long. CDR1 SGHAT and CDR2 FQNNGV come from the germline V gene. V lost 6 bases and J lost 4, with 19 bases in between. The CDR3 sequence is CASSSTGGAGNQPQHF. In DNA form, the CDR3 reads TGTGCCAGCAGTTCCACCGGGGGAGCAGGGAATCAGCCCCAGCATTTT.

The chain couples TRBV4-2 to TRBJ2-5; 7 nucleotides match TRBD1. Germline V gene lookup returns CDR1 LGHNA and CDR2 YNFKEQ. The CDR3 totals 16 residues. Losses at the gene ends were 5 bases for V and 4 bases for J; bases not matched to a gene: 13. CDR3 in amino acids: CASSKNSQGVGETQYF. The DNA for the CDR3 is TGTGCCAGCAGCAAAAATTCCCAGGGGGTGGGAGAGACCCAGTACTTC.

In DNA, the CDR3 is TGTGCCATCAAGCCGTGGGGGGACACCGGGGAGCTGTTTTTT. Its protein is CAIKPWGDTGELFF. This chain links TRBV10-3 with TRBJ2-2, with D tentatively TRBD2 (6 bases). The germline V gene encodes CDR1 ENHRY and CDR2 SYGVKD. CDR3 length equals 14 residues. V was shortened by 7 bases and J by 3 bases, with 12 bases between the two germline ends.

CDR3 sequence: CASSFWSSNEKLFF. CDR3 DNA: TGTGCCAGCAGCTTCTGGAGTTCTAATGAAAAACTGTTTTTT. This chain joins TRBV5-6 and TRBJ1-4; unclear D gene. The CDR3 sequence is 14 residues long. Between the trimmed V and J ends, which lost 2 bases and 3 bases, there was a span of 8 bases. Germline CDR1 reads SGHDT; CDR2 reads YYEEEE. The entire variable domain, with the rest obtained from reference TRBV5-6 and TRBJ1-4, is as follows: DAGVTQSPTHLIKTRGQQVTLRCSPKSGHDTVSWYQQALGQGPQFIFQYYEEEERQRGNFPDRFSGHQFPNYSSELNVNALLLGDSALYLCASSFWSSNEKLFFGSGTQLSVL.

This clone was detected once. The chain combines TRBV30 with TRBJ2-5, with 7 bases identical to TRBD2. CDR1 GTSNPN and CDR2 SVGIG come from the germline V gene (reference sequence). The junction had 12 bases not matched to a gene; V was cut back by 3 bases and J by 14 bases. The CDR3 runs 12 residues. CDR3 nucleotide sequence: TGTGCCTGGAGCCTCCTGGGGGGGGGTCCCTACTTC. As protein: CAWSLLGGGPYF.

The rearrangement uses TRBV6-1 and TRBJ2-7; weak D call: TRBD2 (5 bases). Germline V gives CDR1 MNHNS, CDR2 SASEGT. The CDR3 runs to 14 residues. V shed 5 bases and J shed 4 bases, with 15 bases lying between them. CDR3 loop: CASSSGGSGYEQYF. The CDR3 DNA sequence: TGTGCCAGCAGTTCCGGAGGAAGCGGATACGAGCAGTACTTC.

This chain joins TRBV2 and TRBJ1-5; TRBD1 aligns across 8 bases. This CDR3 has 14 residues. Trimming cost V 5 bases and J 3 bases; bases outside gene matches: 3. Germline V gene data show CDR1 as SNHLY and CDR2 as FYNNEI. DNA of the CDR3: TGTGCCAGCAGTTGGACAGGGCTCAATCAGCCCCAGCATTTT. Its protein is CASSWTGLNQPQHF.

This clone was detected once. The genes are TRBV5-1 and TRBJ2-3; a possible D gene is TRBD2 (7 bases). This CDR3 comprises 15 residues. From germline, CDR1 is SGHRS and CDR2 YFSETQ. V lost 1 base and J lost 2, with 11 bases in between. The CDR3 DNA follows: TGCGCCAGCAGCTTGAGGGGGACTAACACAGATACGCAGTATTTT. This codes for CASSLRGTNTDTQYF.

This clone has more than one count but fewer than ten. This sequence joins TRBV10-1 and TRBJ2-2; TRBD1 matches 9 bases. Trimming at V came to 5 bases and at J to 2 bases, leaving 6 bases not matched to a gene. Germline V CDR1 and CDR2: WNHNN, SYGVQD (reference sequence). This CDR3 is 16 amino acids long. The CDR3 is CASSIMGQGNTGELFF. The CDR3 coding sequence is TGCGCCAGCAGTATAATGGGACAGGGCAACACCGGGGAGCTGTTTTTT.

This chain links TRBV6-1 with TRBJ2-3; 9 bases match TRBD2. Germline V CDR1 and CDR2: MNHNS, SASEGT. The CDR3 sequence is 17 residues long. Trimming at V came to 3 bases and at J to 5 bases, leaving 12 bases not matched to a gene. The CDR3, as DNA: TGTGCCAGCAGTGATCTTGGGGCGGGAGGGCCGAAAGATACGCAGTATTTT. This codes for CASSDLGAGGPKDTQYF.

This clone was seen a handful of times. The chain uses TRBV6-1 and TRBJ1-1; TRBD1 matches 7 bases. V shed 3 bases, J shed 0 bases, and the junction held 7 bases outside the gene matches. Looked up from germline, CDR1 is MNHNS and CDR2 is SASEGT. The CDR3 is 16 residues long. DNA of the CDR3: TGTGCCAGCAGTGATAGGGGACAGTCGATGAACACTGAAGCTTTCTTT. This sequence encodes CASSDRGQSMNTEAFF.

V and J are TRBV5-1 and TRBJ2-3; 8 nucleotides match TRBD2. Germline V gene data show CDR1 as SGHRS and CDR2 as YFSETQ. J was trimmed by 4 bases and V by 7 bases; bases with no gene match: 5. CDR3 size: 13 residues. This CDR3 reads CASWAGGADTQYF. In DNA, the CDR3 is TGCGCCAGCTGGGCGGGGGGCGCAGATACGCAGTATTTT.

The chain links TRBV7-8 to TRBJ2-3; 9 bases are shared with TRBD2. This CDR3 has 16 amino acids. The germline gives CDR1 SGHVS, CDR2 FQNEAQ. V gave up 0 bases and J gave up 2 bases; unmatched junction bases: 3. The CDR3, as DNA: TGTGCCAGCAGCTTAGCGGGCGGGAGGGTCACAGATACGCAGTATTTT. Amino acid sequence: CASSLAGGRVTDTQYF.

V gene TRBV7-2 combines with J gene TRBJ2-7; possibly TRBD2 for D (5 bases). Germline-derived CDR1 and CDR2 are SGHTA and FQGNSA. The CDR3 covers 13 residues. The V and J ends lost 5 bases and 3 bases respectively, with 11 bases between them. The CDR3 here is CASSASRGYEQYF. CDR3 nucleotide sequence: TGTGCCAGCAGCGCCTCACGGGGCTACGAGCAGTACTTC. Full variable domain (remainder filled in from reference TRBV7-2 and TRBJ2-7): GAGVSQSPSNKVTEKGKDVELRCDPISGHTALYWYRQSLGQGLEFLIYFQGNSAPDKSGLPSDRFSAERTGGSVSTLTIQRTQQEDSAVYLCASSASRGYEQYFGPGTRLTVT.

The chain uses TRBV18 and TRBJ2-2; no reliable D call. This CDR3 is 17 amino acids long. Germline CDR1 is KGHSH and CDR2 is LQKENI. V shed 4 bases and J shed 3 bases, with 18 bases lying between them. CDR3 region: CASSHKTPTMDTGELFF. CDR3 nucleotides: TGTGCCAGCTCACATAAGACTCCTACTATGGACACCGGGGAGCTGTTTTTT.

The chain recombines TRBV11-2 with TRBJ1-2, with D possibly matching TRBD1 (6 bases). The germline gives CDR1 SGHAT, CDR2 FQNNGV. CDR3 length equals 13 residues. Trimming took 5 bases from V and 6 from J, leaving 13 bases between them. As DNA, the CDR3 is TGTGCCAGCAGCACGGACAGAAGCCATGGCTACACCTTC. It encodes CASSTDRSHGYTF. Full variable domain (missing parts from reference TRBV11-2 and TRBJ1-2): EAGVAQSPRYKIIEKRQSVAFWCNPISGHATLYWYQQILGQGPKLLIQFQNNGVVDDSQLPKDRFSAERLKGVDSTLKIQPAKLEDSAVYLCASSTDRSHGYTFGSGTRLTVV.

The chain has TRBV7-3 and TRBJ2-7; TRBD1 matches at 10 bases. The length of the CDR3 is 16 residues. Unmatched junction bases numbered 7, after V lost 3 bases and J lost 2 bases. CDR1 and CDR2 (germline): SGHTA, FQGTGA. The CDR3 spells CASSLAGTGETYEQYF. CDR3 bases: TGTGCCAGCAGCTTGGCCGGGACAGGGGAGACCTACGAGCAGTACTTC.

The genes are TRBV5-5 and TRBJ2-5, with D perhaps TRBD2 (7 bases). Germline CDR1 reads SGHKS; CDR2 reads YYEKEE (reference sequence). The CDR3 consists of 16 residues. Trimming removed 0 bases from V and 5 bases from J, with 17 bases in between. The CDR3 sequence: CASSLVGQFGRETQYF. The DNA for the CDR3 is TGTGCCAGCAGCTTGGTCGGACAGTTCGGGAGGGAGACCCAGTACTTC.

The chain links TRBV27 to TRBJ1-5, with D hard to call. V gave up 0 bases and J gave up 4 bases, with 10 bases separating them. The CDR3 spans 15 residues. Germline CDR1 is MNHEY and CDR2 is SMNVEV (reference sequence). The CDR3, as DNA: TGTGCCAGCAGTTTATCGCGGGCCATAAATCAGCCCCAGCATTTT. This codes for CASSLSRAINQPQHF.

V usage is TRBV6-5 and J usage is TRBJ2-4; 10 nucleotides match TRBD2. The germline gives CDR1 MNHEY, CDR2 SVGAGI. This CDR3 contains 15 residues. The V and J ends lost 5 bases and 14 bases, in that order; junction bases with no gene match: 15. The CDR3 sequence is CASSRSAGGPPTEYF. The CDR3 bases are TGTGCCAGCAGTCGCTCAGCGGGAGGGCCACCTACTGAGTACTTC.

The chain uses TRBV6-5 and TRBJ1-5, with 8 bases fitting TRBD1. V lost 4 bases and J lost 5; bases outside the gene matches: 7. The germline CDR1 and CDR2 sequences are MNHEY and SVGAGI. The CDR3 spans 15 residues. The CDR3 region has the DNA TGTGCCAGCAGTTTGCAGGGGGCGCTTGATCAGCCCCAGCATTTT. It is translated as CASSLQGALDQPQHF.